This T cell receptor beta chain is drawn from a study of cytomegalovirus exposure and HLA in healthy donors. The germline gives CDR1 SGHKS, CDR2 YYEKEE (reference sequence). Trimming left V 0 bases short and J 6 bases short, with 13 bases between. This CDR3 has 15 residues. PCR involved 60 Vbeta and 13 Jbeta primers. TCRdb keeps only in-frame clones here, not all; method: immunoSEQ multiplex PCR. This table has roughly 200,000 clones, approximately 82% appearing once. On this clone: The antigen remains undetermined.

Study-wide points: CMV serostatus alone was available as immune exposure information. Analyzed later, most CMV-associated TCR beta chains appeared HLA-restricted.

Material: PBMCs. The source of this sequence is a middle-aged man in good health and CMV-seropositive. This chain links TRBV5-5 with TRBJ1-5; the D gene is possibly TRBD1 (6 bases). For the CDR3, the DNA is TGTGCCAGCAGCTTGGCTACAGGGCCCCTTCAGCCCCAGCATTTT. Its protein is CASSLATGPLQPQHF.